A selection of T cell receptor beta chains follows, all from one sample in a study of cytomegalovirus exposure and HLA in healthy donors. Repertoires were generated with immunoSEQ multiplex PCR, while TCRdb's copy carries only in-frame clones and drops some. The sample includes 150,000 to 200,000 clones, 80% to 90% of them seen just once. Sequencing was done on a sample of PBMCs. These receptors came from a young woman in good health and CMV-seropositive. CDR3s include the opening cysteine and the closing phenylalanine or tryptophan. The D gene is left open where the match is weak. Clone size is shown for a subset of rows, as once, few, many or a class of expanded clone.

CDR3aa: CASSLVSGSPLHF; CDR3nt: TGTGCCAGCAGCTTAGTGTCCGGTTCACCCCTCCACTTT; abundance: NA; d_gene: NA; j_gene: TRBJ1-6; v_gene: TRBV7-9
CDR3aa: CASSSGLAGGTYNEQFF; CDR3nt: TGTGCCAGCAGCTCCGGACTAGCGGGGGGTACATACAATGAGCAGTTCTTC; abundance: NA; d_gene: TRBD2; j_gene: TRBJ2-1; v_gene: TRBV11-3
CDR3aa: CASSRGLAGVPSSYNEQFF; CDR3nt: TGCGCCAGCAGCCGGGGACTAGCGGGGGTTCCGAGCTCCTACAATGAGCAGTTCTTC; abundance: NA; d_gene: TRBD2; j_gene: TRBJ2-1; v_gene: TRBV4-3
CDR3aa: CASSLPSGGKDTQYF; CDR3nt: TGCGCCAGCAGCTTACCTAGCGGGGGGAAGGATACGCAGTATTTT; abundance: NA; d_gene: TRBD2; j_gene: TRBJ2-3; v_gene: TRBV5-1
CDR3aa: CASSYTGGNYGYTF; CDR3nt: TGTGCCAGCAGTTACACAGGGGGTAACTATGGCTACACCTTC; abundance: NA; d_gene: TRBD1; j_gene: TRBJ1-2; v_gene: TRBV6-6
CDR3aa: CASSHHRESYEQYF; CDR3nt: TGCGCCAGCAGCCACCACAGGGAGTCCTACGAGCAGTACTTC; abundance: NA; d_gene: NA; j_gene: TRBJ2-7; v_gene: TRBV4-3
CDR3aa: CASSLIVGRPRDGSSYEQYF; CDR3nt: TGTGCCAGCAGCTTAATAGTCGGGAGGCCCCGGGACGGGAGCTCCTACGAGCAGTACTTC; abundance: NA; d_gene: TRBD2; j_gene: TRBJ2-7; v_gene: TRBV7-4
CDR3aa: CASRRDSTGELFF; CDR3nt: TGTGCCAGCAGACGGGACAGCACCGGGGAGCTGTTTTTT; abundance: NA; d_gene: TRBD1; j_gene: TRBJ2-2; v_gene: TRBV6-5
CDR3aa: CASSLSTGGSEAFF; CDR3nt: TGTGCCAGCAGTTTATCAACGGGGGGCTCTGAAGCTTTCTTT; abundance: once; d_gene: NA; j_gene: TRBJ1-1; v_gene: TRBV27
CDR3aa: CASSQAEGYTEAFF; CDR3nt: TGTGCCAGCAGCCAAGCGGAGGGGTACACTGAAGCTTTCTTT; abundance: once; d_gene: NA; j_gene: TRBJ1-1; v_gene: TRBV4-2
CDR3aa: CASSVDRDNQPQHF; CDR3nt: TGTGCCAGCAGCGTAGACAGGGATAATCAGCCCCAGCATTTT; abundance: NA; d_gene: NA; j_gene: TRBJ1-5; v_gene: TRBV9
CDR3aa: CASSSQGAPEAFF; CDR3nt: TGTGCCAGCAGCTCACAGGGGGCGCCTGAAGCTTTCTTT; abundance: NA; d_gene: TRBD1; j_gene: TRBJ1-1; v_gene: TRBV11-2
CDR3aa: CASSLLPEFNEQYF; CDR3nt: TGTGCCAGCTCCCTACTGCCTGAATTCAACGAGCAGTACTTC; abundance: NA; d_gene: NA; j_gene: TRBJ2-7; v_gene: TRBV18
CDR3aa: CATGGMATKGYTF; CDR3nt: TGTGCCACAGGGGGAATGGCCACGAAGGGCTACACCTTC; abundance: NA; d_gene: TRBD1; j_gene: TRBJ1-2; v_gene: TRBV6-5
CDR3aa: CASSEAVGLTDTQYF; CDR3nt: TGTGCCAGCAGTGAAGCTGTGGGCCTGACAGATACGCAGTATTTT; abundance: NA; d_gene: NA; j_gene: TRBJ2-3; v_gene: TRBV6-1
CDR3aa: CSSRRGIGLSTNTGELFF; CDR3nt: TGTTCCAGCAGGCGAGGGATAGGCCTATCCACGAACACCGGGGAGCTGTTTTTT; abundance: NA; d_gene: NA; j_gene: TRBJ2-2; v_gene: TRBV7-9
CDR3aa: CASSYSKDRPNYGYTF; CDR3nt: TGTGCCAGCAGTTATAGTAAGGACAGGCCGAACTATGGCTACACCTTC; abundance: NA; d_gene: TRBD1; j_gene: TRBJ1-2; v_gene: TRBV6-6
CDR3aa: CSVEDTSRVGYGYTF; CDR3nt: TGCAGCGTTGAAGATACGTCTCGGGTGGGCTATGGCTACACCTTC; abundance: NA; d_gene: NA; j_gene: TRBJ1-2; v_gene: TRBV29-1
CDR3aa: CASSLVEAPGFYGYTF; CDR3nt: TGTGCCAGCAGTTTAGTAGAGGCCCCAGGGTTTTATGGCTACACCTTC; abundance: few; d_gene: NA; j_gene: TRBJ1-2; v_gene: TRBV28
CDR3aa: CASSLGRLTAGELFF; CDR3nt: TGTGCCAGCAGCTTGGGGCGGCTAACGGCCGGGGAGCTGTTTTTT; abundance: NA; d_gene: NA; j_gene: TRBJ2-2; v_gene: TRBV5-4
CDR3aa: CASRGTSQDNEQFF; CDR3nt: TGTGCCAGCAGAGGGACTAGTCAAGACAATGAGCAGTTCTTC; abundance: once; d_gene: TRBD2; j_gene: TRBJ2-1; v_gene: TRBV2
CDR3aa: CASSAQASGVYEQYF; CDR3nt: TGTGCCAGCAGCGCCCAGGCAAGCGGGGTCTACGAGCAGTACTTC; abundance: NA; d_gene: TRBD2; j_gene: TRBJ2-7; v_gene: TRBV7-3
CDR3aa: CASRLPGQSTDTQYF; CDR3nt: TGTGCCAGCAGGTTGCCGGGACAGAGCACAGATACGCAGTATTTT; abundance: NA; d_gene: TRBD1; j_gene: TRBJ2-3; v_gene: TRBV6-5
CDR3aa: CASGLVQGKNVGYGYTF; CDR3nt: TGTGCTAGTGGTTTGGTACAGGGGAAGAATGTGGGCTATGGCTACACCTTC; abundance: NA; d_gene: TRBD1; j_gene: TRBJ1-2; v_gene: TRBV12-5
CDR3aa: CASSLAGGAREQYF; CDR3nt: TGCGCCAGCAGCTTGGCTGGGGGGGCAAGGGAGCAGTACTTC; abundance: NA; d_gene: NA; j_gene: TRBJ2-7; v_gene: TRBV5-1
CDR3aa: CASSPRLAGGYNEQFF; CDR3nt: TGCGCCAGCAGCCCGCGACTAGCGGGGGGGTACAATGAGCAGTTCTTC; abundance: NA; d_gene: TRBD2; j_gene: TRBJ2-1; v_gene: TRBV5-1
CDR3aa: CASSSETAGNSPLHF; CDR3nt: TGTGCCAGTAGTTCCGAGACAGCGGGCAATTCACCCCTCCACTTT; abundance: NA; d_gene: NA; j_gene: TRBJ1-6; v_gene: TRBV19
CDR3aa: CASSYATEAFF; CDR3nt: TGTGCCAGCAGTTATGCTACCGAAGCTTTCTTT; abundance: NA; d_gene: NA; j_gene: TRBJ1-1; v_gene: TRBV6-5
CDR3aa: CAGQDGAQGEALHF; CDR3nt: TGTGCCGGACAGGACGGGGCCCAAGGAGAGGCCCTCCACTTT; abundance: NA; d_gene: TRBD1; j_gene: TRBJ1-6; v_gene: TRBV30